This T cell receptor beta chain was obtained from a study of OX40 agonist ivuxolimab in advanced cancers. In the study overall: Partial responses occurred in Three dose-escalation patients, one with hepatocellular carcinoma and two with cutaneous melanoma.

After removal of 6 bases from V and 5 bases from J, the junction contained 6 bases not matched to a gene. The germline gives CDR1 MDHEN, CDR2 SYDVKM. The CDR3 length is 14 residues. The assay was immunoSEQ multiplex PCR, and TCRdb's table has in-frame clones only and misses some. The table records 70,000 to 90,000 clones, 85% to 90% of them present only once. The gene calls are TRBV28 and TRBJ1-2; 10 nucleotides agree with TRBD1. The TCR sequence derives from an adult with an advanced solid tumor such as melanoma, head and neck, liver or kidney cancer. The sample here was CD4+ or CD8+ T cells sorted from blood, taken in a trial of the OX40 agonist ivuxolimab. CDR3 in amino acids: CASRTGTGDYGYTF. The CDR3 region has the DNA TGTGCCAGCAGAACCGGGACAGGGGATTATGGCTACACCTTC.